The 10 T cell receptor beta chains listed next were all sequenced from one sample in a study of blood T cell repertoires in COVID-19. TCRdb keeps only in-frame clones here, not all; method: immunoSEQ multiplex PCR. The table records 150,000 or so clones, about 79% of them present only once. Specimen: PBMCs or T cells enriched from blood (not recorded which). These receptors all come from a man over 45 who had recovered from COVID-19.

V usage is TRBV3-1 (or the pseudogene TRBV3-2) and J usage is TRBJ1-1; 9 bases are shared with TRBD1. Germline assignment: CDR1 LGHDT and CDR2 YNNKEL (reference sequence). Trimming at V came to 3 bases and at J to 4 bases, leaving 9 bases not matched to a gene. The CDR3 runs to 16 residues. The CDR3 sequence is CASSHELGTGPTEAFF. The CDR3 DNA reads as TGTGCCAGCAGCCATGAATTGGGGACAGGGCCCACTGAAGCTTTCTTT.

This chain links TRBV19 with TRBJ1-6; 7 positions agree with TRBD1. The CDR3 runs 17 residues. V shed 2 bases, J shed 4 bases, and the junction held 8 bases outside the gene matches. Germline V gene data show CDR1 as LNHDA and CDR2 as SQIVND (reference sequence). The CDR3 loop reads CASSISGQIEYNSPLHF. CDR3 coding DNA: TGTGCCAGTAGTATATCGGGACAGATCGAATATAATTCACCCCTCCACTTT.

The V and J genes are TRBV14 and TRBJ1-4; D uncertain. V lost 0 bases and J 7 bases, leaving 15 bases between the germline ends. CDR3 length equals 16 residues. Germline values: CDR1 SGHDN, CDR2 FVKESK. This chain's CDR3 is CASSQDPLPRSEKLFF. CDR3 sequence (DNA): TGTGCCAGCAGCCAAGATCCTCTCCCTAGAAGTGAAAAACTGTTTTTT.

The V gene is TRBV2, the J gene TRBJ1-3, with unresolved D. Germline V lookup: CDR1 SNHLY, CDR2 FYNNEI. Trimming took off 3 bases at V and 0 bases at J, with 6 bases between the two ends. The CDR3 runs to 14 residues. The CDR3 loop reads CASSEYSSGNTIYF. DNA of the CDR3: TGTGCCAGCAGTGAGTACAGCTCTGGAAACACCATATATTTT.

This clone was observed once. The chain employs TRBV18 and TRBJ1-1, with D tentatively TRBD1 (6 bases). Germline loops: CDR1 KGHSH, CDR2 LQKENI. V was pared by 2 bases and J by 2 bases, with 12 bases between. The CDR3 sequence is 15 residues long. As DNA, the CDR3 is TGTGCCAGCTCACCAGCCAGGGGCACTAACACTGAAGCTTTCTTT. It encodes CASSPARGTNTEAFF.

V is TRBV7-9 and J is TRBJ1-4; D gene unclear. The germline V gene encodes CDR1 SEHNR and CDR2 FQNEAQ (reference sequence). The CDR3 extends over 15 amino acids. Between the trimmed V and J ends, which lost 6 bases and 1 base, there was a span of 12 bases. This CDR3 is CASRDWRGTNEKLFF. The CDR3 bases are TGTGCCAGCAGGGACTGGCGGGGAACTAATGAAAAACTGTTTTTT.

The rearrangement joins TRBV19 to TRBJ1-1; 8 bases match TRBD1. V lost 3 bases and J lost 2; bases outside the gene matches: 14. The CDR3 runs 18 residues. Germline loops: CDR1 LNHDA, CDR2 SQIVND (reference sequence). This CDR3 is CASSISVGTGGGNTEAFF. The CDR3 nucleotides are TGTGCCAGTAGTATTTCTGTGGGAACAGGGGGAGGAAACACTGAAGCTTTCTTT. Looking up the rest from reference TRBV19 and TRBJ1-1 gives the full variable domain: DGGITQSPKYLFRKEGQNVTLSCEQNLNHDAMYWYRQDPGQGLRLIYYSQIVNDFQKGDIAEGYSVSREKKESFPLTVTSAQKNPTAFYLCASSISVGTGGGNTEAFFGQGTRLTVV.

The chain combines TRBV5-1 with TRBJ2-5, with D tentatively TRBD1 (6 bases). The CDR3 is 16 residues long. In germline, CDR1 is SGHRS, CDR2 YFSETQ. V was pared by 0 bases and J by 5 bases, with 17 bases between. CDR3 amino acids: CASSLDRAGYAETQYF. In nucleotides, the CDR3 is TGCGCCAGCAGCTTGGACAGGGCCGGTTATGCGGAGACCCAGTACTTC.

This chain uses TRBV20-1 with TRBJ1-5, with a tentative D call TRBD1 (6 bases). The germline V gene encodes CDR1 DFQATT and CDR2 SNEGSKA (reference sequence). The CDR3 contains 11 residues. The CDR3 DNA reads TGCAGCGTGACAGGCATGGGGCCCCAGCATTTT. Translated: CSVTGMGPQHF.

CDR3 nucleotide sequence: TGCGCCAGCACCGGGGGGAACACTGAAGCTTTCTTT. Amino acids: CASTGGNTEAFF. The rearrangement uses TRBV4-1 and TRBJ1-1; maybe TRBD1 (5 bases). The V end was cut by 7 bases, the J end by 1 base, with 7 bases between. Germline V CDR1 and CDR2: MGHRA, YSYEKL. The CDR3 loop spans 12 amino acids.